The text below deals with one T cell receptor (beta chain). The antigen remains undetermined. A multiplex PCR was run with 60 Vbeta primers and 13 Jbeta primers. Method: immunoSEQ multiplex PCR; TCRdb's copy keeps in-frame clones and lacks some. The profile shows roughly 190,000 clones, 75% to 85% of them singletons. This entry belongs to a study of cytomegalovirus exposure and HLA in healthy donors. Germline loops: CDR1 MNHNY, CDR2 SVGAGI (reference sequence). V lost 8 bases to trimming and J lost 3 bases; unmatched junction nucleotides: 9. The CDR3 is made up of 15 amino acids. Overall study results and limits: Later analysis placed DRB1 highest and HLA-C lowest in TCR association rates, which differed by HLA locus.

The sequenced material came from PBMCs. This clonotype originated in a woman between 18 and 29 years old in good health and CMV-seronegative. The chain joins TRBV6-6 to TRBJ2-7; TRBD2 matches 11 bases. The CDR3 coding sequence is TGTGCCAGCCGCCTGTATGGGACTAGCGGCTACGAGCAGTACTTC. Protein sequence: CASRLYGTSGYEQYF.